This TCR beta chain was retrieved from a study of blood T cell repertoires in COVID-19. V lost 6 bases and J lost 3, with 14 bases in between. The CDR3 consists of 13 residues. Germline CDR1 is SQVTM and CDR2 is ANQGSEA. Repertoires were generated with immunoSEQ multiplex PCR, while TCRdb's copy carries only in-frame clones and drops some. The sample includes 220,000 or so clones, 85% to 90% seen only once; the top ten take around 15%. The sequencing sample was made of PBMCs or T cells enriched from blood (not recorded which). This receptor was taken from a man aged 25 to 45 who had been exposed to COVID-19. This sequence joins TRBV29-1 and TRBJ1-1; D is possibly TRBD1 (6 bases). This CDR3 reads CSVNREWDTEAFF. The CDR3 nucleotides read TGCAGCGTCAACAGGGAGTGGGACACTGAAGCTTTCTTT.